These 10 T cell receptor beta chains came from one sample sequenced in a study of cytomegalovirus exposure and HLA in healthy donors (dated 2017 in TCRdb). The library was made by the immunoSEQ multiplex PCR assay. The immuneACCESS repertoire file appears here via TCRdb, limited to in-frame rearrangements. These files lack a portion of the clones; in checked studies, under half of the deficit traces to unresolved V genes, and the cause of the others is not known. Present in this sample are approximately 190,000 clones, roughly 84% of which were seen just once. Together, the top ten hold roughly an eighth of the sample. The source material was PBMCs. These receptors were obtained from a woman in her 30s in good health and CMV-seropositive.

This chain uses TRBV30 with TRBJ2-1; 7 nucleotides match TRBD2. With 3 bases clipped from V and 0 bases from J, the junction kept 2 bases outside the gene matches. The germline gives CDR1 GTSNPN, CDR2 SVGIG (reference sequence). This CDR3 spans 14 amino acids. CDR3 loop: CAWSASGSYNEQFF. CDR3 sequence (DNA): TGTGCCTGGAGCGCTAGCGGCTCCTACAATGAGCAGTTCTTC.

This chain joins TRBV28 and TRBJ2-1; 12 nucleotides match TRBD2. V lost 10 bases, J lost 7 bases, and 8 bases stayed unmatched. The V gene's germline CDR1 is MDHEN and CDR2 SYDVKM. CDR3 length: 14 amino acids. This CDR3 is CATNLAGGGNEQFF. DNA for the CDR3: TGTGCCACGAACCTAGCGGGAGGGGGAAATGAGCAGTTCTTC.

The CDR3 bases are TGTGCCCAGAATTGGGGGGTATACAATGAGCAGTTCTTC. This gives the protein CAQNWGVYNEQFF. The rearrangement joins TRBV30 to TRBJ2-1, with D tentatively TRBD2 (6 bases). Germline V gene lookup returns CDR1 GTSNPN and CDR2 SVGIG (reference sequence). The CDR3 sequence is 13 residues long. Trimming cost V 8 bases and J 4 bases, with 15 bases left between them.

The chain employs TRBV7-9 and TRBJ2-3; D unclear. From germline, CDR1 is SEHNR and CDR2 FQNEAQ (reference sequence). The CDR3 sequence is 15 residues long. Trimming took 0 bases from V and 1 from J, leaving 8 bases between them. This chain's CDR3 is CASSLAPGGTDTQYF. The CDR3 DNA reads TGTGCCAGCAGCTTAGCCCCTGGAGGCACAGATACGCAGTATTTT.

This clone was picked up one time. One junction end disagrees with the germline gene, perhaps due to a read error. V and J are TRBV7-7 and TRBJ2-2; TRBD2 agrees at 11 bases. This CDR3 region has 13 residues. Germline V gene lookup returns CDR1 SSHAT and CDR2 FNYEAQ (reference sequence). The CDR3 DNA follows: TGTGCTAGCAGGCGGACTAGCGGGGGGGAGCTGTTTTTT. Amino acid sequence: CASRRTSGGELFF. Supplemented by reference TRBV7-7 and TRBJ2-2, the full variable domain reads GAGVSQSPRYKVTKRGQDVTLRCDPISSHATLYWYQQALGQGPEFLTYFNYEAQPDKSGLPSDRFSAERPEGSISTLTIQRTEQRDSAMYRCASRRTSGGELFFGEGSRLTVL.

The chain recombines TRBV18 with TRBJ2-7; 10 bases align to TRBD2. The CDR3 is made up of 13 amino acids. Germline CDR1 and CDR2: KGHSH and LQKENI. With V trimmed by 3 bases and J by 5 bases, 1 base remained unmatched. CDR3 coding DNA: TGTGCCAGCTCACCGACTAGCGGGCACGAGCAGTACTTC. Amino acid sequence: CASSPTSGHEQYF.

The J gene is TRBJ1-2, the V gene TRBV6-5; 8 bases map to TRBD1. CDR3 size: 13 residues. V shed 2 bases, J shed 10 bases, and the junction held 6 bases outside the gene matches. The germline gives CDR1 MNHEY, CDR2 SVGAGI. The CDR3 DNA sequence: TGTGCCAGCAGTTACACGCGACAGGGGCTCTACACCTTC. Its translation is CASSYTRQGLYTF.

This clone was detected only once. The chain uses TRBV9 and TRBJ1-4; TRBD1 aligns across 9 bases. The CDR3 consists of 15 residues. The V gene's germline CDR1 is SGDLS and CDR2 YYNGEE. J gave up 5 bases and V 4 bases, and 6 bases lay outside the gene matches. For the CDR3, the DNA is TGTGCCAGCAGCATACGGACAGGGGCCAATGAAAAACTGTTTTTT. Translated: CASSIRTGANEKLFF.

This clone was detected only once. J is TRBJ2-3 and V is TRBV27; possibly TRBD2 for D (5 bases). Deletions cut 2 bases from V and 0 bases from J, with 9 bases between. The CDR3 length is 15 residues. Germline CDR1 MNHEY, CDR2 SMNVEV (reference sequence). The CDR3 region has the DNA TGTGCCAGCAGTTTAAAAGGAGGAAGCACAGATACGCAGTATTTT. It translates to CASSLKGGSTDTQYF.

This clone occurred once. The rearrangement joins TRBV6-1 to TRBJ1-2, with D unclear. Germline CDR1 reads MNHNS; CDR2 reads SASEGT. The CDR3 spans 15 residues. V was shortened by 7 bases and J by 1 base, with 16 bases between the two germline ends. The CDR3 sequence: CASNGLTLFNYGYTF. The CDR3 DNA is TGTGCCAGCAATGGTTTAACACTATTTAACTATGGCTACACCTTC.